This T cell receptor beta chain was profiled in a study of siplizumab effects on memory and regulatory T cells. Overall study findings and caveats: It was never confirmed that proliferating Tregs from siplizumab cultures were suppressive. Tracing alloreactive clones into unstimulated subsets worked for only a minor fraction of them. Alloreactive sequences that could be traced to unstimulated CD4+ memory cells showed a significant reduction under siplizumab.

As to this clone: The target antigen is unknown.

Per sample, about 10^5 TCR templates underwent assay. Sequencing used immunoSEQ multiplex PCR; TCRdb keeps in-frame clones, though not all of them. The sample records 90,000 to 95,000 clones, 93% being singletons. The CDR3 length is 15 residues. The V and J ends lost 2 bases and 5 bases respectively, with 16 bases between them. Germline V gene lookup returns CDR1 PRHDT and CDR2 FYEKMQ (reference sequence). The sequenced sample consisted of CD8+ T cells sorted from blood. This receptor was identified in a human donor in good health. The V call is TRBV13, the J call TRBJ2-7, with D possibly called TRBD1 or TRBD2 (5 bases each). This CDR3 reads CASSLLGVGLHEQYF. CDR3 nucleotides: TGTGCCAGCAGCTTATTGGGGGTCGGGCTCCACGAGCAGTACTTC.